These 14 T cell receptor beta chains came from one sample sequenced in a study of blood T cell repertoires in COVID-19. This table comes from immunoSEQ multiplex PCR, and its TCRdb copy is limited to in-frame clones, with some not included. Here the sample spans 200,000 to 250,000 clones, roughly four fifths being singletons. The sequenced sample was PBMCs or T cells enriched from blood (not recorded which). All receptors derive from an older woman who had recovered from COVID-19.

The chain carries TRBV7-6 and TRBJ1-4, with TRBD1 matching over 8 bases. The CDR3 consists of 15 residues. V dropped 5 bases and J dropped 4; count of bases not matched to a gene: 6. Germline CDR1 is SGHVS and CDR2 is FNYEAQ. The CDR3 region has the DNA TGTGCCAGCAGCACGGGGGGACAGGTTAATGAAAAACTGTTTTTT. It specifies CASSTGGQVNEKLFF.

The genes are TRBV18 and TRBJ1-4; D might be TRBD1 (6 bases). V was trimmed by 2 bases and J by 4 bases, leaving 11 bases between them. Germline assignment: CDR1 KGHSH and CDR2 LQKENI. The CDR3 loop spans 15 amino acids. The CDR3, as DNA: TGTGCCAGCTCACCATTCCGGGACAATAATGAAAAACTGTTTTTT. Its protein is CASSPFRDNNEKLFF.

This clone was seen only once. The V gene is TRBV5-4, the J gene TRBJ2-3, with TRBD1 matching over 7 bases. Trimming cost V 4 bases and J 7 bases; bases outside gene matches: 12. Germline CDR1 reads SGHNT; CDR2 reads YYREEE (reference sequence). The length of the CDR3 is 15 residues. For the CDR3, the DNA is TGTGCCAGCAGCCCCTTACAGGGGACCCCCCATACGCAGTATTTT. Translating gives CASSPLQGTPHTQYF. The full variable domain, with the rest looked up from reference TRBV5-4 and TRBJ2-3, is ETGVTQSPTHLIKTRGQQVTLRCSSQSGHNTVSWYQQALGQGPQFIFQYYREEENGRGNFPPRFSGLQFPNYSSELNVNALELDDSALYLCASSPLQGTPHTQYFGPGTRLTVL.

The rearrangement links TRBV14 to TRBJ2-3; the match to TRBD2 covers 9 bases. V lost 3 bases and J lost 3; bases outside the gene matches: 10. CDR1 and CDR2 (germline): SGHDN, FVKESK. The CDR3 has 17 residues. CDR3 nucleotides: TGTGCCAGCAGCCAGGGTCTAGCGGGGTATGGGACAGATACGCAGTATTTT. Encoded protein: CASSQGLAGYGTDTQYF.

V is TRBV6-5 and J is TRBJ2-7, with TRBD1 matching 8 bases. The CDR3 runs to 14 residues. The trim removed 6 bases at V and 3 bases at J, leaving 7 bases unmatched. CDR1 is MNHEY and CDR2 is SVGAGI in the germline V gene. CDR3 DNA: TGTGCCAGCAGAACCGGACAGGGTGTCTACGAGCAGTACTTC. Translation: CASRTGQGVYEQYF.

The rearrangement uses TRBV19 and TRBJ1-2, with D possibly being TRBD1 (6 bases). Germline CDR1 reads LNHDA; CDR2 reads SQIVND (reference sequence). The CDR3 has 21 residues. Trimming took 5 bases from V and 5 from J, leaving 36 bases between them. CDR3 sequence reads: CASSRTAPYFNMATGTYGYTF. CDR3 coding DNA: TGTGCCAGTAGTCGGACAGCTCCATACTTTAATATGGCTACAGGCACATATGGCTACACCTTC.

In its sample, this clone was seen once. V is TRBV10-3 and J is TRBJ2-7; 7 bases are a match to TRBD1. In germline, CDR1 is ENHRY, CDR2 SYGVKD. The CDR3 loop spans 14 amino acids. V shed 4 bases and J 2 bases; nucleotides not matched to a gene: 5. CDR3 bases: TGTGCCATCAGTGCAGGGACAGACACCTACGAGCAGTACTTC. The encoded protein is CAISAGTDTYEQYF.

This rearrangement joins TRBV19 to TRBJ2-3; the match to TRBD1 covers 8 bases. Germline V gene lookup returns CDR1 LNHDA and CDR2 SQIVND (reference sequence). V lost 4 bases, J lost 4 bases, and 7 bases stayed unmatched. CDR3 length: 15 residues. CDR3 in amino acids: CASSRFGQGSDTQYF. The CDR3 DNA follows: TGTGCCAGTAGTAGGTTCGGACAGGGTTCAGATACGCAGTATTTT.

CDR3 DNA sequence: TGTGCCAGCAGTTTATCCTGGACAAGCCAAGAGACCCAGTACTTC. Translating it yields CASSLSWTSQETQYF. The chain recombines TRBV27 with TRBJ2-5, with D possibly TRBD1 on 5 matching bases. V was shortened by 0 bases and J by 1 base, with 9 bases between the two germline ends. The CDR3 loop spans 15 amino acids. Germline CDR1 and CDR2: MNHEY and SMNVEV (reference sequence).

The CDR3 is CASSQDIETQYF. The CDR3 DNA sequence: TGTGCCAGCAGCCAAGATATAGAGACCCAGTACTTC. This rearrangement joins TRBV3-1 (or the pseudogene TRBV3-2) to TRBJ2-5; no clear D gene. The CDR3 runs 12 residues. Germline lookup yields CDR1 LGHDT and CDR2 YNNKEL (reference sequence). Trimming removed 0 bases at V and 4 bases at J, with 3 bases between.

V and J are TRBV5-1 and TRBJ2-5; a possible D gene is TRBD1 (5 bases). This CDR3 is 15 amino acids long. Per the germline V gene, CDR1 is SGHRS and CDR2 is YFSETQ. The V gene lost 4 bases and the J gene lost 7 bases, with 20 bases spanning the gap. CDR3 sequence: CASSPTRLGLGTQYF. The CDR3 DNA reads TGCGCCAGCAGCCCAACTCGGCTGGGGCTAGGGACCCAGTACTTC.

The chain has TRBV12-3 or TRBV12-4 and TRBJ1-2, with D unresolved. V lost 3 bases and J 3 bases, leaving 8 bases between the germline ends. The CDR3 sequence is 13 residues long. CDR3 residues: CASSFRQDYGYTF. DNA of the CDR3: TGTGCCAGCAGTTTTAGGCAGGACTATGGCTACACCTTC.

The J gene is TRBJ1-4, the V gene TRBV15; D gene ambiguous. Germline loops: CDR1 LNHNV, CDR2 YYDKDF (reference sequence). Between the trimmed V and J ends, which lost 1 base and 5 bases, there was a span of 8 bases. This CDR3 region has 14 residues. CDR3 amino acids: CATSRVQYNEKLFF. CDR3 nucleotide sequence: TGTGCCACCAGCAGAGTACAGTACAATGAAAAACTGTTTTTT.

The rearrangement joins TRBV2 to TRBJ2-5, with 8 positions matching TRBD2. The germline CDR1 and CDR2 sequences are SNHLY and FYNNEI. The CDR3 runs to 14 residues. The ends lost 1 base at V and 5 bases at J; junction bases unmatched: 3. The CDR3 is CASSEGLAFETQYF. The CDR3 DNA is TGTGCCAGCAGTGAAGGACTAGCGTTCGAGACCCAGTACTTC.